Listed below are T cell receptor beta chains from one sample, sequenced in a study of response to subunit inactivated influenza vaccine. A single record per CDR3 protein comes from TCRdb applying MiXCR to the RT-PCR reads. The sample lists hundreds of thousands of distinct CDR3 sequences, approximately 21% occurring once. Sample: PBMCs from blood, taken less than 22 months after vaccination. The receptors were gathered from a man aged 45-69 years who received an inactivated influenza vaccine. Each CDR3 is given with its conserved first and last residue. D genes are given only for firm matches. Part of the rows lack a size; the others show once, few, many or a class for expanded clones.

D,V,J,size,CDR3,DNA
.,TRBV7-8,TRBJ1-3,many,CASSLVGTGNTIYF,TGTGCCAGCAGCTTAGTGGGGACTGGAAACACCATATATTTT
.,TRBV5-4,TRBJ1-1,.,CASSLDGLRGSEAFF,TGTGCCAGCAGCTTGGACGGTTTGAGGGGTTCCGAAGCTTTCTTT
.,TRBV4-1,TRBJ1-5,few,CASSQGIGTLGGQHF,TGCGCCAGCAGCCAAGGCATAGGGACGCTCGGGGGTCAGCATTTT
.,TRBV5-4,TRBJ1-2,many,CASSLDYYGYTF,TGTGCCAGCAGCTTGGACTACTATGGCTACACCTTC
.,TRBV4-1,TRBJ1-4,.,CASSQDDRTNEKLFF,TGCGCCAGCAGCCAAGACGACAGAACTAATGAAAAACTGTTTTTT
TRBD1,TRBV5-1,TRBJ1-2,few,CASTEGQNYGYTF,TGCGCCAGCACGGAGGGACAGAACTATGGCTACACCTTC
.,TRBV19,TRBJ2-1,.,CASSIGHEQFF,TGTGCCAGTAGTATTGGTCATGAGCAGTTCTTC
TRBD1,TRBV6-2/TRBV6-3,TRBJ1-6,.,CASSNRGRSPLHF,TGTGCCAGCAGTAACAGGGGGCGGTCACCCCTCCACTTT
TRBD1,TRBV7-6,TRBJ1-1,.,CASSPWTGQAFF,TGTGCCAGCAGCCCATGGACAGGCCAAGCTTTCTTT
TRBD1,TRBV29-1,TRBJ1-1,few,CSVRQGGTEAFF,TGCAGCGTACGACAGGGGGGGACTGAAGCTTTCTTT
.,TRBV29-1,TRBJ1-2,few,CSVERDGYTF,TGCAGCGTTGAAAGGGACGGCTACACCTTC
TRBD1,TRBV12-3/TRBV12-4,TRBJ1-6,many,CASSFRGHSPLHF,TGTGCCAGCAGTTTCAGGGGGCATTCACCCCTCCACTTT
.,TRBV6-1,TRBJ2-7,few,CASSRSGRGRYEQYF,TGTGCCAGCAGCCGCTCGGGAAGGGGGAGGTACGAGCAGTACTTC
.,TRBV20-1,TRBJ1-4,few,CSAIISWANEKLFF,TGCAGTGCTATAATATCTTGGGCTAATGAAAAACTGTTTTTT
TRBD2,TRBV20-1,TRBJ2-3,.,CSARDRAGSGTDTQYF,TGCAGTGCTCGTGACAGAGCGGGATCAGGCACAGATACGCAGTATTTT
.,TRBV4-2,TRBJ2-5,once,CASSLQEKETQYF,TGTGCCAGCAGCCTACAGGAAAAAGAGACCCAGTACTTC
.,TRBV7-8,TRBJ1-5,.,CASSREQRGNQPQHF,TGTGCCAGCAGCCGGGAACAGAGGGGCAATCAGCCCCAGCATTTT
.,TRBV20-1,TRBJ1-1,few,CSARVALRDEAFF,TGCAGTGCTAGAGTTGCGTTAAGGGATGAAGCTTTCTTT
.,TRBV29-1,TRBJ1-1,few,CSVGEAMNTEAFF,TGCAGCGTAGGAGAAGCGATGAACACTGAAGCTTTCTTT
.,TRBV6-1,TRBJ2-6,.,CASSGPQRGNGANVLTF,TGTGCCAGCAGTGGACCTCAACGCGGTAATGGGGCCAACGTCCTGACTTTC
.,TRBV12-3/TRBV12-4,TRBJ2-5,.,CASSLLVLRQNQEAQYF,TGTGCCAGCAGTTTGCTCGTCCTCCGGCAGAACCAAGAGGCCCAGTACTTC